This T cell receptor (beta chain) was identified during a study of CD8 T cells in ankylosing spondylitis. Regarding the study as a whole: Reportedly, significant enrichment of disease-linked clones occurred in matched ankylosing spondylitis synovial fluid. Clones that were linked to disease were CD8+ and were relatively rare in peripheral blood. Apparently characteristic of ankylosing spondylitis blood was a TCR beta motif (eight highly homologous variants).

There are a few counts of this clonotype. Its antigen is undetermined. MiXCR was run by TCRdb on the 5' RACE reads, yielding one entry per CDR3 protein. Among approximately 500,000 distinct CDR3 sequences listed, about 12% were seen once. Germline CDR1 and CDR2: SGHRS and YFSETQ. Trimming took off 3 bases at V and 0 bases at J, with 6 bases between the two ends. This CDR3 is 13 amino acids long. The sample was blood, either unsorted or a sorted T cell fraction (not recorded which). This sequence was found in a male donor with ankylosing spondylitis. The chain joins TRBV5-1 to TRBJ2-5; no clear D. Here the CDR3 reads CASSSEYQETQYF. The CDR3 bases are TGCGCCAGCAGCTCAGAGTACCAAGAGACCCAGTACTTC. Full variable domain (remainder filled in from reference TRBV5-1 and TRBJ2-5): KAGVTQTPRYLIKTRGQQVTLSCSPISGHRSVSWYQQTPGQGLQFLFEYFSETQRNKGNFPGRFSGRQFSNSRSEMNVSTLELGDSALYLCASSSEYQETQYFGPGTRLLVL.